This T cell receptor (beta chain) was sequenced during a study of control samples from healthy donors and cancer patients. Data came from immunoSEQ multiplex PCR; TCRdb stores just in-frame clones and leaves some out. There are tens of thousands of clones in the sample; approximately 90% occur only once, and just under 0.8% lies in the top ten. Germline values: CDR1 LGHDT, CDR2 YNNKEL (reference sequence). V lost 1 base and J lost 0, with 10 bases in between. The CDR3 has 16 amino acids. This sequence joins TRBV3-1 (or the pseudogene TRBV3-2) and TRBJ1-3, with D possibly being TRBD1 (6 bases). The sample taken for sequencing was PBMCs. This receptor was obtained from a man aged 25-45 years with colorectal cancer. CDR3: CASSQAPTGSGNTIYF. The DNA of the CDR3 is TGTGCCAGCAGCCAAGCCCCGACAGGCTCTGGAAACACCATATATTTT.